This T cell receptor beta chain was captured by sequencing in a study of blood T cell repertoires in COVID-19. Turning to the study itself: Material from acute and convalescent COVID-19 was sourced from the United States, Italy and Spain.

The authors' processing: The authors estimated nucleated cell counts from reference gene primer amplification. The protocol was immunoSEQ multiplex PCR, while the TCRdb copy is restricted to in-frame clones and leaves out a portion. V, J and clone size derive from that table, while D and trimming were established from the DNA sequence. The sample contains some 210,000 clones, approximately 84% of which appear only once. Deletions cut 2 bases from V and 6 bases from J, with 19 bases between. There are 17 residues in the CDR3. Germline V gene data show CDR1 as MDHEN and CDR2 as SYDVKM. This sequence joins TRBV28 and TRBJ2-2, with D perhaps TRBD1 (7 bases). The sequence was obtained from a woman in her sixties or seventies with active or convalescent COVID-19. Sequenced material: peripheral blood. The CDR3 DNA is TGTGCCAGCAGTTTACGTCAGGGGGGTTTTATCGCCGGGGAGCTGTTTTTT. This codes for CASSLRQGGFIAGELFF.